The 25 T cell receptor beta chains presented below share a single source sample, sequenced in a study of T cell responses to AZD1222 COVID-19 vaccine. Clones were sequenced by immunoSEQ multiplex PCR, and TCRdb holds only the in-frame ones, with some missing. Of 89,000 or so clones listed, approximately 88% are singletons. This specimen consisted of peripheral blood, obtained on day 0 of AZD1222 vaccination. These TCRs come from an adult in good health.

CDR3 DNA: TGTGCCTGGAGGACTAGCGGGAGTAGCGAGCAGTACTTC. It codes for CAWRTSGSSEQYF. This sequence joins TRBV30 and TRBJ2-7, with 12 bases that match TRBD2. CDR3 length equals 13 residues. Trimming at V came to 3 bases and at J to 6 bases, leaving 3 bases not matched to a gene. Germline V gene sequence: CDR1 GTSNPN, CDR2 SVGIG (reference sequence).

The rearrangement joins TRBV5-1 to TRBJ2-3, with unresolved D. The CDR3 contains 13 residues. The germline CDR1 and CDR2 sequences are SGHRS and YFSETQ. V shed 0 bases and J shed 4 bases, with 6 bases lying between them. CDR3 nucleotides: TGCGCCAGCAGCTTGGAACGGGCAGATACGCAGTATTTT. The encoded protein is CASSLERADTQYF.

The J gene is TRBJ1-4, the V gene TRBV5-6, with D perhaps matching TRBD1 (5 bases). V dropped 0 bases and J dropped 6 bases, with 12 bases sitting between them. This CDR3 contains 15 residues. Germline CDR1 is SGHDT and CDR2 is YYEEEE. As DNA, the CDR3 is TGTGCCAGCAGCTTGGCGGGACCTGTGGATGAAAAACTGTTTTTT. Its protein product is CASSLAGPVDEKLFF.

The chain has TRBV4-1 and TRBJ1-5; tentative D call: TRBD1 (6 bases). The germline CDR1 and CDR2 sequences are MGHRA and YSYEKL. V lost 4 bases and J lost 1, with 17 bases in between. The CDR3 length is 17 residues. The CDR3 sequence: CASSPTRGAVSNQPQHF. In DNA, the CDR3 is TGCGCCAGCAGCCCCACCCGGGGGGCGGTAAGCAATCAGCCCCAGCATTTT.

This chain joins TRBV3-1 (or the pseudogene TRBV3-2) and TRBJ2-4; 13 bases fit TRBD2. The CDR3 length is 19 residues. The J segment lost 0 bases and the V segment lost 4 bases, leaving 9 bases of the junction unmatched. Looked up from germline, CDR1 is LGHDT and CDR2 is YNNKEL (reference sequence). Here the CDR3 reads CASSLRTSGSELAKNIQYF. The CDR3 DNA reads TGTGCCAGCAGCCTCAGGACTAGCGGGAGTGAACTAGCCAAAAACATTCAGTACTTC.

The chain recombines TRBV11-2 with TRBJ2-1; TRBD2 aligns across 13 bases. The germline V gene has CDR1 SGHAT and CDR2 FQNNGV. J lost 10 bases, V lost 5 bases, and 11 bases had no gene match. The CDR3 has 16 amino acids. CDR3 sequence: CASSAGGLAGTGEQFF. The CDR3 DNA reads TGTGCCAGCAGCGCCGGGGGACTAGCGGGAACAGGCGAGCAGTTCTTC.

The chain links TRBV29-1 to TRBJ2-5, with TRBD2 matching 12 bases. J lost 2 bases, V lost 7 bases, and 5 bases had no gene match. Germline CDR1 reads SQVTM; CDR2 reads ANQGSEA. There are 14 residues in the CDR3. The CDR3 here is CSGGLAGPQETQYF. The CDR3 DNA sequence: TGCAGCGGTGGACTAGCGGGACCTCAAGAGACCCAGTACTTC.

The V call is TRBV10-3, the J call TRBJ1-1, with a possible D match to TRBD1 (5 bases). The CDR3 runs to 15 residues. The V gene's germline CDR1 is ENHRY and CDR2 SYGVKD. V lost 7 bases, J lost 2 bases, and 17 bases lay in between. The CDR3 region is CAITERGGINTEAFF. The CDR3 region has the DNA TGTGCCATCACCGAGAGGGGCGGAATAAACACTGAAGCTTTCTTT.

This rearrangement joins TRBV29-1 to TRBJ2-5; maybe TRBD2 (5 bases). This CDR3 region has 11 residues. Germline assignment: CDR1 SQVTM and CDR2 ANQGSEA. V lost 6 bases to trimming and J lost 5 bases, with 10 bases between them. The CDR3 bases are TGCAGCGTGCGCCCGGGGGAGACCCAGTACTTC. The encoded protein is CSVRPGETQYF.

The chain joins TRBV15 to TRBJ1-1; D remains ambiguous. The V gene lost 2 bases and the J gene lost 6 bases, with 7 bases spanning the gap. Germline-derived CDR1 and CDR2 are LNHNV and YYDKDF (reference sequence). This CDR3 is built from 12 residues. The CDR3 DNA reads TGTGCCACCAGCAGACCGACCGCTGAAGCTTTCTTT. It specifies CATSRPTAEAFF.

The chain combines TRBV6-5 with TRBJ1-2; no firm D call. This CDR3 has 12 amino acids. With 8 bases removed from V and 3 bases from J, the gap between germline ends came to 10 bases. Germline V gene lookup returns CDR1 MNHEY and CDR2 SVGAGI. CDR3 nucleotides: TGTGCCAGCCGGGATTTCGACTATGGCTACACCTTC. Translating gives CASRDFDYGYTF.

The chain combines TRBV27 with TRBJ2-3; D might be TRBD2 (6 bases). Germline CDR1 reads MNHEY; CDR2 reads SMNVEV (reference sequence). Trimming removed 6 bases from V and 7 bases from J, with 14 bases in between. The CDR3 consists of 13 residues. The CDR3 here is CASSSTAGYTQYF. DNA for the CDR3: TGTGCCAGCAGCTCTACGGCGGGGTATACGCAGTATTTT.

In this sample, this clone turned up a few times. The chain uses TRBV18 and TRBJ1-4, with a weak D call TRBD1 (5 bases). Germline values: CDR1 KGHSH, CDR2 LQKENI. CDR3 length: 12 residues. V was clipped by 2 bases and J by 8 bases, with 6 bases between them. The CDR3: CASSPEGEKLFF. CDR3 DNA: TGTGCCAGCTCACCAGAGGGGGAAAAACTGTTTTTT.

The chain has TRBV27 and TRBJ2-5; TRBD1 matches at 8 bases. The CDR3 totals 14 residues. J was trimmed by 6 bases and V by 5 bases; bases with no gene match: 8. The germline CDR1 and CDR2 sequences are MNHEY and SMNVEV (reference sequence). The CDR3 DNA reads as TGTGCCAGCAGTCGGTCCGGGACAGGAAAGACCCAGTACTTC. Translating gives CASSRSGTGKTQYF.

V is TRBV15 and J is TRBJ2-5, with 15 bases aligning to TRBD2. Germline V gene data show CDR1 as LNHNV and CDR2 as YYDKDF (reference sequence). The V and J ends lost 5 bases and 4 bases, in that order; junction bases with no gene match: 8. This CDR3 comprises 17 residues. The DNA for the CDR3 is TGTGCCACCAGCCCCGGGACTAGCGGGAGGCGGAGAGAGACCCAGTACTTC. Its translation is CATSPGTSGRRRETQYF.

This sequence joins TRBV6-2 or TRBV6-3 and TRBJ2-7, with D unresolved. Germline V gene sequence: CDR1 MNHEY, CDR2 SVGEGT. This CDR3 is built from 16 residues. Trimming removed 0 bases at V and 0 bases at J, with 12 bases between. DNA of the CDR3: TGTGCCAGCAGTTACTCCGAGACTGATTACTCCTACGAGCAGTACTTC. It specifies CASSYSETDYSYEQYF.

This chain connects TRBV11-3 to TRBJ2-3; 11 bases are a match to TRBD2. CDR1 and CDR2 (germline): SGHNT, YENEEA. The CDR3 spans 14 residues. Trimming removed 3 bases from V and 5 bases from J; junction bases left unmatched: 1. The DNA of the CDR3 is TGTGCCAGCAGCTTGACTAGCGGGATAGATACGCAGTATTTT. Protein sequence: CASSLTSGIDTQYF.

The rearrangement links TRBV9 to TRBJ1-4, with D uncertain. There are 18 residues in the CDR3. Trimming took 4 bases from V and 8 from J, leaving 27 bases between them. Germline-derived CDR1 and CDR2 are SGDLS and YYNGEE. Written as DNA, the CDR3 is TGTGCCAGCAGCATAGACCGGGCCCTGCCGAACCGAAGGGAAAAACTGTTTTTT. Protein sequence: CASSIDRALPNRREKLFF.

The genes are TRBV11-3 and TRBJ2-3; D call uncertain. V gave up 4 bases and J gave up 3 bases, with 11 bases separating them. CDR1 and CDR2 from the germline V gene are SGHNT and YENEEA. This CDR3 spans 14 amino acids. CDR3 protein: CASSSSMGTDTQYF. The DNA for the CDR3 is TGTGCCAGCAGCTCTTCGATGGGAACAGATACGCAGTATTTT. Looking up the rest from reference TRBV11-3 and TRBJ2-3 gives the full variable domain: EAGVVQSPRYKIIEKKQPVAFWCNPISGHNTLYWYLQNLGQGPELLIRYENEEAVDDSQLPKDRFSAERLKGVDSTLKIQPAELGDSAVYLCASSSSMGTDTQYFGPGTRLTVL.

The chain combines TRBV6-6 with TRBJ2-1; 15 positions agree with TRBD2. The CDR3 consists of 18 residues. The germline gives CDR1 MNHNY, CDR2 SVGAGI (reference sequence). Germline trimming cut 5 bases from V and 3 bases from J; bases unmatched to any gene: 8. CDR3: CASSPSGLAGGGYNEQFF. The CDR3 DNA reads TGTGCCAGCAGTCCCTCGGGACTAGCGGGAGGAGGCTACAATGAGCAGTTCTTC.

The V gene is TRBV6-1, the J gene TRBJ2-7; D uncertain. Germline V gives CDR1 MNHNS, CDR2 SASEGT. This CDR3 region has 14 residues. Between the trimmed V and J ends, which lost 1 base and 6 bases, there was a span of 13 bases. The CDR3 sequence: CASSEVGSSSEQYF. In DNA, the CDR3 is TGTGCCAGCAGTGAAGTTGGTAGCTCTAGCGAGCAGTACTTC.

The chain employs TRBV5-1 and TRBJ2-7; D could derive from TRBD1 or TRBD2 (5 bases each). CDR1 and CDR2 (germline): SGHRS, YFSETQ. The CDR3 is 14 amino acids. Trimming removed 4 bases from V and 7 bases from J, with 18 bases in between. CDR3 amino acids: CASSKSGTGAEQYF. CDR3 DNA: TGCGCCAGCAGCAAGTCAGGGACCGGAGCTGAGCAGTACTTC.

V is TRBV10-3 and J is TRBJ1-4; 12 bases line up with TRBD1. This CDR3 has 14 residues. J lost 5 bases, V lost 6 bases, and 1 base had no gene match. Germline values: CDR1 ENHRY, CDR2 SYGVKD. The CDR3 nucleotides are TGTGCCATCAGGGGGACAGGGGGCAATGAAAAACTGTTTTTT. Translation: CAIRGTGGNEKLFF.

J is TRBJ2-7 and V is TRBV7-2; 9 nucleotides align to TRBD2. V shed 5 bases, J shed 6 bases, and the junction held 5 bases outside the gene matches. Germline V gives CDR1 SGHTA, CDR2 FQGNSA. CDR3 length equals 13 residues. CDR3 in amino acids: CASSLGGRAEQYF. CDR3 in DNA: TGTGCCAGCAGCCTAGGCGGGAGGGCCGAGCAGTACTTC.

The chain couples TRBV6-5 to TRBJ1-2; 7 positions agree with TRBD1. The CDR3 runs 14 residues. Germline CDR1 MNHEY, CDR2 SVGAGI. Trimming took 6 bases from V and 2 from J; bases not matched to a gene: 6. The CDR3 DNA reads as TGTGCCAGCAGAAACAGGGGCCTGAACTATGGCTACACCTTC. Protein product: CASRNRGLNYGYTF.